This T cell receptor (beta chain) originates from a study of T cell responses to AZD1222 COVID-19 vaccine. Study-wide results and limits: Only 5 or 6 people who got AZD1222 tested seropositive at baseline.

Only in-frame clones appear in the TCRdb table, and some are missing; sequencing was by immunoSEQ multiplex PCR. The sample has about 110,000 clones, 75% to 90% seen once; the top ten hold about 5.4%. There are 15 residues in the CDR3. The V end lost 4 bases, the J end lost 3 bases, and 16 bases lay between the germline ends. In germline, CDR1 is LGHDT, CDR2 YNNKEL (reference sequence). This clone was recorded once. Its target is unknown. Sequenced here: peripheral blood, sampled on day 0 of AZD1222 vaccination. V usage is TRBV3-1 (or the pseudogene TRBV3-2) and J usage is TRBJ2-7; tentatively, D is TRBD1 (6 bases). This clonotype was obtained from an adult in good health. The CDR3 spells CASSLEGGRGYEQYF. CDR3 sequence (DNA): TGTGCCAGCAGCCTCGAAGGTGGCAGGGGCTACGAGCAGTACTTC.